This T cell receptor (beta chain) was retrieved from a study of T cell responses to AZD1222 COVID-19 vaccine. This clone has a single count. Its antigen is currently unknown. Notes on the study in general: Spike-wide coverage was observed for vaccine-associated CD4 TCRs, with dominant responses at 160-218 and 743-854.

Measured with immunoSEQ multiplex PCR; TCRdb has only the in-frame clones, and not every one. The profile covers about 67,000 clones, with around four fifths appearing a single time and 21% taken by the ten largest. Germline CDR1 SGHRS, CDR2 YFSETQ. The CDR3 loop spans 15 amino acids. With V trimmed by 2 bases and J by 0 bases, 4 bases remained unmatched. The rearrangement uses TRBV5-1 and TRBJ1-2; TRBD1 agrees at 7 bases. The TCR was taken from an adult in good health. The material was peripheral blood, obtained on day 0 of AZD1222 vaccination. CDR3 coding DNA: TGCGCCAGCAGCTTTGAAGGGGGCTCTAACTATGGCTACACCTTC. Translation: CASSFEGGSNYGYTF. The full variable domain, completed using reference TRBV5-1 and TRBJ1-2, is KAGVTQTPRYLIKTRGQQVTLSCSPISGHRSVSWYQQTPGQGLQFLFEYFSETQRNKGNFPGRFSGRQFSNSRSEMNVSTLELGDSALYLCASSFEGGSNYGYTFGSGTRLTVV.